This T cell receptor (beta chain) stems from a study of CD4+ T cells in melanoma. Study-level findings and limits: Reportedly, melanoma neoantigen-specific CD4+ T cells showed varied differentiation states. A reported correlation linked neoantigen-specific CD4+ T cells to CD8+, macrophage and B cell function.

Assay: immunoSEQ multiplex PCR; the TCRdb copy retains only in-frame clones and omits some. The table has about 140,000 clones, over 90% seen once. CDR3 length: 14 amino acids. J gave up 4 bases and V 8 bases, and 8 bases lay outside the gene matches. Germline lookup yields CDR1 MNHEY and CDR2 SMNVEV (reference sequence). This clone was recorded only once. Its antigen is unknown. V gene TRBV27 combines with J gene TRBJ1-2, with TRBD1 matching over 9 bases. The origin of this receptor is a human donor with melanoma. The CDR3 DNA follows: TGTGCCAGCGGATTACAGGGGGCGCGCTATGGCTACACCTTC. It yields the protein CASGLQGARYGYTF.